The 2 T cell receptor beta chains below all came from one sample that was sequenced in a study of blood T cell repertoires in COVID-19. Sequencing was performed with immunoSEQ multiplex PCR; in TCRdb, only in-frame clones are kept and a portion is missing. The sample lists about 93,000 clones, approximately 91% occurring once. Sequencing was done on a sample of peripheral blood. The source of these receptors is a man aged 60 to 75 with COVID-19, enrolled during active disease.

CDR3 nucleotides: TGTGCCAGCAGCAACTCCGGGACAGGGGCCACTGAAGCTTTCTTT. Encoded protein: CASSNSGTGATEAFF. The V and J genes are TRBV7-9 and TRBJ1-1, with 10 bases fitting TRBD1. This CDR3 has 15 residues. Per the germline V gene, CDR1 is SEHNR and CDR2 is FQNEAQ (reference sequence). Germline trimming cut 5 bases from V and 4 bases from J; bases unmatched to any gene: 7.

The genes are TRBV30 and TRBJ1-1, with 9 bases lining up with TRBD1. Unmatched junction bases numbered 7, after V lost 7 bases and J lost 7 bases. Germline CDR1 GTSNPN, CDR2 SVGIG (reference sequence). This CDR3 comprises 12 residues. The CDR3 spells CASSGTGFEAFF. The DNA for the CDR3 is TGTGCCTCCTCCGGGACAGGGTTTGAAGCTTTCTTT.